This TCR beta chain is from a study of T-cell reconstitution after alpha-beta-depleted transplantation in children. Overall study findings and caveats: Reportedly, only several hundred clones from non-depleted graft cells drove alpha-beta T-cell counts at about two months.

This clonotype was seen more than once but under ten times. The antigen is undetermined. Preparing the TCRbeta library involved the use of unique molecular identifiers. TCRdb fed the PCR reads into MiXCR, producing one record per CDR3 protein. The sample lists 780,000 or so distinct CDR3 sequences, around 17% occurring once. Germline assignment: CDR1 WNHNN and CDR2 SYGVQD (reference sequence). The CDR3 consists of 13 residues. V lost 10 bases to trimming and J lost 5 bases, with 16 bases between them. The sample was PBMCs, mostly from graft donor cells, taken 360 days after TCRalphabeta/CD19-depleted stem cell transplant. The J gene is TRBJ2-3, the V gene TRBV10-1; maybe TRBD2 (7 bases). This receptor was identified in a male patient younger than 18 who had a stem cell transplant for acute lymphoblastic leukemia, so the T cells may come from the graft donor. CDR3 region: CATGLETGDTQYF. CDR3 in DNA: TGCGCCACCGGACTAGAGACAGGAGATACGCAGTATTTT.